Listed below are T cell receptor beta chains from one sample, sequenced in a study of low-dose radiotherapy and immunotherapy resistance in tumors. TCRdb re-called the reads through MiXCR, storing one row per CDR3 protein. The table has 75,000 to 95,000 distinct CDR3 sequences, 20% to 25% seen once. The sample in question was PBMCs, obtained after low-dose radiotherapy plus immunotherapy. Receptor source: a female donor with ovarian cancer. The CDR3 runs from the conserved cysteine through the conserved F or W. D genes are given only for firm matches. Part of the rows lack a size; the others show once, few, many or a class for expanded clones.

v_call: TRBV6-1
clone_size: many
j_call: TRBJ2-3
d_call: TRBD2
cdr3_nt: TGTGCCAGCAACCGGGGGGGAGGCACAGATACGCAGTATTTT
cdr3_aa: CASNRGGGTDTQYF

v_call: TRBV28
clone_size: many
j_call: TRBJ1-3
d_call: -
cdr3_nt: TGTGCCAGCAGTTGGCAGGTTTCCCGACACACCATATATTTT
cdr3_aa: CASSWQVSRHTIYF

v_call: TRBV5-1
clone_size: many
j_call: TRBJ2-3
d_call: TRBD1
cdr3_nt: TGCGCCAGCAGCTTGCGACAGGGTAACCCCACAGATACGCAGTATTTT
cdr3_aa: CASSLRQGNPTDTQYF

v_call: TRBV19
clone_size: -
j_call: TRBJ2-3
d_call: TRBD2
cdr3_nt: TGTGCCAGTAGTTTCCGTCTAGCGGGGGTCACCGGCACAGATACGCAGTATTTT
cdr3_aa: CASSFRLAGVTGTDTQYF

v_call: TRBV28
clone_size: -
j_call: TRBJ2-2
d_call: -
cdr3_nt: TGTGCCAGCACCGCCAGGCGGGCAGGGGAGCTGTTTTTT
cdr3_aa: CASTARRAGELFF

v_call: TRBV7-3
clone_size: many
j_call: TRBJ1-1
d_call: -
cdr3_nt: TGTGCCAGCAGCTCCGACAGGCTTCTCACTGAAGCTTTCTTT
cdr3_aa: CASSSDRLLTEAFF

v_call: TRBV6-6
clone_size: few
j_call: TRBJ1-2
d_call: -
cdr3_nt: TGTGCCAGCAGTTACTCAGGGTTCAAAGGGACTGGCTACACCTTC
cdr3_aa: CASSYSGFKGTGYTF

v_call: TRBV9
clone_size: -
j_call: TRBJ2-7
d_call: -
cdr3_nt: TGTGCCAGCAGCGTAGGTAGTTTCGCGGGGATCTACGAGCAGTACTTC
cdr3_aa: CASSVGSFAGIYEQYF

v_call: TRBV12-5
clone_size: many
j_call: TRBJ2-3
d_call: -
cdr3_nt: TGTGCTAGTGGTTTATCGCGGGAAGCAGATACGCAGTATTTT
cdr3_aa: CASGLSREADTQYF

v_call: TRBV7-2
clone_size: many
j_call: TRBJ1-2
d_call: TRBD1
cdr3_nt: TGTGCCAGCAGCTTAGACAGGGGCTATGGCTACACCTTC
cdr3_aa: CASSLDRGYGYTF

v_call: TRBV6-2/TRBV6-3
clone_size: -
j_call: TRBJ1-5
d_call: -
cdr3_nt: TGTGCCAGCAGTTCGCTAGGACACAGCAATCAGCCCCAGCATTTT
cdr3_aa: CASSSLGHSNQPQHF

v_call: TRBV7-9
clone_size: many
j_call: TRBJ1-4
d_call: TRBD1
cdr3_nt: TGTGCCAGCAGCTTAATGGGGACAGGGGCAGAAAAACTGTTTTTT
cdr3_aa: CASSLMGTGAEKLFF

v_call: TRBV20-1
clone_size: many
j_call: TRBJ2-1
d_call: -
cdr3_nt: TGCAGTGCTTCTCCAACGGTAAGCTCCTACAATGAGCAGTTCTTC
cdr3_aa: CSASPTVSSYNEQFF

v_call: TRBV27
clone_size: many
j_call: TRBJ2-2
d_call: -
cdr3_nt: TGTGCCAGCAAGACAAGCGGAGGGGCCACCGGGGAGCTGTTTTTT
cdr3_aa: CASKTSGGATGELFF

v_call: TRBV7-9
clone_size: many
j_call: TRBJ1-4
d_call: TRBD1
cdr3_nt: TGTGCCAGCAGCCGGGGGGACAGCTTGAATGAAAAACTGTTTTTT
cdr3_aa: CASSRGDSLNEKLFF

v_call: TRBV6-4
clone_size: -
j_call: TRBJ2-1
d_call: TRBD2
cdr3_nt: TGTGCCAGCAGTGCCACTAGCGGGTCCTACAATGAGCAGTTCTTC
cdr3_aa: CASSATSGSYNEQFF

v_call: TRBV27
clone_size: -
j_call: TRBJ2-1
d_call: TRBD2
cdr3_nt: TGTGCCAGCAGTGTCCTAGCGGGGGGCCTCTCCTACAATGAGCAGTTCTTC
cdr3_aa: CASSVLAGGLSYNEQFF

v_call: TRBV2
clone_size: -
j_call: TRBJ1-1
d_call: TRBD1
cdr3_nt: TGTGCCAGCAGTACCACAGGGGTCGCTGAAGCTTTCTTT
cdr3_aa: CASSTTGVAEAFF

v_call: TRBV3-1
clone_size: -
j_call: TRBJ2-5
d_call: TRBD2
cdr3_nt: TGTGCCAGCAGCCAATTTAGTTGGAGCGGGAGGGAACAAGAGACCCAGTACTTC
cdr3_aa: CASSQFSWSGREQETQYF

v_call: TRBV10-3
clone_size: many
j_call: TRBJ1-2
d_call: TRBD1
cdr3_nt: TGTGCCATCACTAGGACAGGAGGGCTCGACGGCTACACCTTC
cdr3_aa: CAITRTGGLDGYTF

v_call: TRBV12-3/TRBV12-4
clone_size: -
j_call: TRBJ2-5
d_call: TRBD2
cdr3_nt: TGTGCCAGCAGTTCCATAGCGGGAAATCAAGAGACCCAGTACTTC
cdr3_aa: CASSSIAGNQETQYF

v_call: TRBV6-4
clone_size: many
j_call: TRBJ2-1
d_call: -
cdr3_nt: TGTGCCAGCAGTGTAGGGACTTACAATGAGCAGTTCTTC
cdr3_aa: CASSVGTYNEQFF

v_call: TRBV28
clone_size: many
j_call: TRBJ2-5
d_call: TRBD2
cdr3_nt: TGTGCCAGCAGTTTATGGTCCGAGCGGGAAGGGCAAGAGACCCAGTACTTC
cdr3_aa: CASSLWSEREGQETQYF

v_call: TRBV5-1
clone_size: many
j_call: TRBJ2-2
d_call: TRBD1
cdr3_nt: TGCGCCAGCAGCCCCCGACAGGGGCGGGGCACCGGGGAGCTGTTTTTT
cdr3_aa: CASSPRQGRGTGELFF

v_call: TRBV7-2
clone_size: many
j_call: TRBJ2-5
d_call: TRBD2
cdr3_nt: TGTGCCAGCAGCTTAACTAGCGGGAGTGGTGGAGAGACCCAGAACTTC
cdr3_aa: CASSLTSGSGGETQNF

v_call: TRBV20-1
clone_size: many
j_call: TRBJ1-3
d_call: -
cdr3_nt: TGCAGTGCTCAGCCCCCGGGGGATAACACCATATATTTT
cdr3_aa: CSAQPPGDNTIYF

v_call: TRBV28
clone_size: -
j_call: TRBJ2-7
d_call: -
cdr3_nt: TGTGCCAGCAGTTTGAAAGGGGTCAACGAGCAGTACTTC
cdr3_aa: CASSLKGVNEQYF